This paragraph covers one T cell receptor beta chain sequence. As yet, its antigen is unknown. The data stem from a study of cytomegalovirus exposure and HLA in healthy donors. Findings of the study overall: Diagnosis of cytomegalovirus status made by the classifier reportedly showed high specificity and sensitivity.

The PCR contained 60 Vbeta and 13 Jbeta primers. Some clones are missing from TCRdb's copy, which holds only in-frame ones; the method was immunoSEQ multiplex PCR. This repertoire shows some 120,000 clones, 74% found once; its top ten account for 4% to 4.5%. After removal of 4 bases from V and 0 bases from J, the junction contained 11 bases not matched to a gene. Looked up from germline, CDR1 is MNHEY and CDR2 is SMNVEV (reference sequence). The CDR3 is made up of 19 amino acids. Sequencing was carried out using PBMCs. The chain links TRBV27 to TRBJ2-6, with 8 bases that match TRBD1. The sequence was collected from a woman aged 45-65 years in good health and CMV-seropositive. The CDR3, as DNA: TGTGCCAGCAGTTCAAGGACAGGGAGGTTTAACTCTGGGGCCAACGTCCTGACTTTC. This codes for CASSSRTGRFNSGANVLTF.